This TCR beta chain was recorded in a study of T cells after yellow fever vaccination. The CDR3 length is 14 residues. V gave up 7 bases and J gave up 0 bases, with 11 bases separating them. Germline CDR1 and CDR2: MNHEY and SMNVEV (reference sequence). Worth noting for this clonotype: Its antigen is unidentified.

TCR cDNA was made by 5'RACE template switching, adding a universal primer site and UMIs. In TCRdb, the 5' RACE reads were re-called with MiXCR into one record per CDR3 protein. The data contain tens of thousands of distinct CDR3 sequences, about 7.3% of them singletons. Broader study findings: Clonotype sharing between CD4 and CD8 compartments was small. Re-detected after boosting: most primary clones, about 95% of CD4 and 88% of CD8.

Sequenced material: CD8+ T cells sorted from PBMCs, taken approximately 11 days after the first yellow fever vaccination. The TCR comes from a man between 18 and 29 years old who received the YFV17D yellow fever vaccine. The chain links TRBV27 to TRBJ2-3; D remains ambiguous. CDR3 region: CASNFWGSTDTQYF. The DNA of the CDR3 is TGTGCCAGCAACTTCTGGGGAAGCACAGATACGCAGTATTTT.